This is a list of T cell receptor beta chains from one sample in a study of blood T cell repertoires in COVID-19. Assay used: immunoSEQ multiplex PCR; TCRdb lists only in-frame clones, some missing. The sample holds more than 400,000 clones, over 75% seen once. The specimen sequenced was peripheral blood. All receptors come from a human donor in a cohort sampled during active COVID-19. Both conserved end residues are part of each CDR3. The D gene is left open where the match is weak. A clone size is listed for some rows: how often the clone was seen (once, few, many), or a class if it is expanded.

d_call	v_call	j_call	clone_size	cdr3_nt	cdr3_aa
-	TRBV10-2	TRBJ1-4	-	TGCGCCAGCAGTTCCCCGGAGCTAGCAACTAATGAAAAACTGTTTTTT	CASSSPELATNEKLFF
-	TRBV12-3/TRBV12-4	TRBJ1-1	-	TGTGCCAGCAGTTCGAGGGGTAGCGGTGAAGCTTTCTTT	CASSSRGSGEAFF
TRBD1	TRBV5-1	TRBJ2-7	-	TGCGCCAGCAGCTTGGCTCAGGGGGCCGGCGAGCAGTACTTC	CASSLAQGAGEQYF
-	TRBV14	TRBJ1-1	once	TGTGCCAGCAGCCAAGTCGGGGGATTGAACACTGAAGCTTTCTTT	CASSQVGGLNTEAFF
TRBD1	TRBV5-6	TRBJ1-1	-	TGTGCCAGCCTTCGCTTAGGGACAGGGAACACTGAAGCTTTCTTT	CASLRLGTGNTEAFF
-	TRBV7-8	TRBJ2-4	-	TGTGCCAGCAGCTGGAGACAGTCGACCAACATTCAGTACTTC	CASSWRQSTNIQYF
TRBD1	TRBV6-5	TRBJ2-7	-	TGTGCCAGCAGGACAGGGGCAAACACCTACGAGCAGTACTTC	CASRTGANTYEQYF
TRBD2	TRBV9	TRBJ2-3	-	TGTGCCAGCAGCGTAGGGGTAGCGGGAGGACCCCGCACAGATACGCAGTATTTT	CASSVGVAGGPRTDTQYF
TRBD1	TRBV2	TRBJ2-2	-	TGTGCCAGCGGCCTGGGACAGGGGAACACCGGGGAGCTGTTTTTT	CASGLGQGNTGELFF
TRBD2	TRBV7-2	TRBJ2-7	-	TGTGCCAGCAGCCCGGGACTAGACCCCTCCTACGAGCAGTACTTC	CASSPGLDPSYEQYF
-	TRBV11-2	TRBJ1-4	-	TGTGCCAGCAGCACGACAGGTGAAAAACTGTTTTTT	CASSTTGEKLFF
TRBD1	TRBV14	TRBJ2-7	-	TGTGCCAGCACCCGGACAGGGGACTACGAGCAGTACTTC	CASTRTGDYEQYF
TRBD1	TRBV7-3	TRBJ1-1	-	TGTGCCAGCAGCTTAAGACAGGGGACTGAAGCTTTCTTT	CASSLRQGTEAFF
TRBD2	TRBV5-1	TRBJ2-2	few	TGCGCCAGCAGCCAGCTAGCGGGAGGGCCCACCGGGGAGCTGTTTTTT	CASSQLAGGPTGELFF
TRBD2	TRBV10-3	TRBJ2-2	-	TGTGCCATCAGCCGTAGCGGGCAAACCACCGGGGAGCTGTTTTTT	CAISRSGQTTGELFF
-	TRBV18	TRBJ1-4	-	TGTGCCAGCTCACCCCAGGCTAATGAAAAACTGTTTTTT	CASSPQANEKLFF
-	TRBV28	TRBJ1-5	-	TGTGCCAGCAGGTATAGCAATCAGCCCCAGCATTTT	CASRYSNQPQHF
TRBD1	TRBV6-6	TRBJ2-2	-	TGTGCCAGCAGTTTAGTATCGGGACAGGGGACCGGGGAGCTGTTTTTT	CASSLVSGQGTGELFF
-	TRBV20-1	TRBJ2-1	few	TGCAGTGCTAGTCAAGCAAATGAGCAGTTCTTC	CSASQANEQFF
TRBD2	TRBV30	TRBJ2-2	-	TGTGCCTGGAGTACAAGATGGGGCTTGGCGGGGGTGACCGGGGAGCTGTTTTTT	CAWSTRWGLAGVTGELFF
-	TRBV9	TRBJ2-7	-	TGTGCCAGCAGCGAGGGGTCGGCGGGGCTCTCCTACGAGCAGTACTTC	CASSEGSAGLSYEQYF
TRBD2	TRBV19	TRBJ2-3	once	TGTGCCAGCGCGGGCGGGGGGGCGATGAGCACAGATACGCAGTATTTT	CASAGGGAMSTDTQYF
TRBD1	TRBV19	TRBJ1-1	-	TGTGCCAGTAGTACCACAGGGGGCGCCTATGAAGCTTTCTTT	CASSTTGGAYEAFF
TRBD2	TRBV15	TRBJ2-7	-	TGTGCCACCAGCAGTGCATCCCGGGGGGACGAGCAGTACTTC	CATSSASRGDEQYF
-	TRBV18	TRBJ2-1	-	TGTGCCAGCTCACCAATATTAGTATCGCACTTTGAGCAGTTCTTC	CASSPILVSHFEQFF
TRBD2	TRBV4-1	TRBJ2-1	-	TGCGCCAGCAGCCGAATGGGACTACCGTACAATGAGCAGTTCTTC	CASSRMGLPYNEQFF
TRBD1	TRBV5-6	TRBJ1-1	-	TGTGCCAGCAGCTGGTGGGACAGACGAACGAACACTGAAGCTTTCTTT	CASSWWDRRTNTEAFF
TRBD2	TRBV6-5	TRBJ2-3	-	TGTGCCAGTTCTAGCGGGAGCGTTTCAGATACGCAGTATTTT	CASSSGSVSDTQYF
TRBD1	TRBV5-8	TRBJ2-1	-	TGTGCCAGCAGCCCGACAGGGTACAATGAGCAGTTCTTC	CASSPTGYNEQFF
TRBD1	TRBV28	TRBJ2-7	-	TGTGCCAGCAGTTTTAATGCGTTGGGACAGGGCGGCGAGCAGTACTTC	CASSFNALGQGGEQYF
-	TRBV5-6	TRBJ1-2	-	TGTGCCAGCAGCTTGCCGGCTAACTATGGCTACACCTTC	CASSLPANYGYTF
TRBD2	TRBV6-5	TRBJ2-3	-	TGTGCCAGCAGTTACGGGACTAGCGGCTACACAGATACGCAGTATTTT	CASSYGTSGYTDTQYF
TRBD1	TRBV3-1/TRBV3-2	TRBJ1-5	-	TGTGCCAGCAGCCAAGTCTTCATCACAGGGGGCGATCAGCCCCAGCATTTT	CASSQVFITGGDQPQHF
-	TRBV2	TRBJ2-5	-	TGTGCCAGCAGTGAAAGGGGGGGTATGGGGACCCAGTACTTC	CASSERGGMGTQYF
TRBD2	TRBV18	TRBJ2-2	-	TGTGCCAGCTCACCACTGCCCAGCGGGACGAACACCGGGGAGCTGTTTTTT	CASSPLPSGTNTGELFF
-	TRBV29-1	TRBJ2-3	-	TGCAGCGTTGATGGCAGAATTAGCACAGATACGCAGTATTTT	CSVDGRISTDTQYF
-	TRBV5-1	TRBJ1-4	-	TGCGCCAGCAGCTTGGTTGCCCTAGAAGAAAAACTGTTTTTT	CASSLVALEEKLFF
TRBD1	TRBV28	TRBJ2-1	-	TGTGCCAGCAAAACAGGGGGCGAGAATGAGCAGTTCTTC	CASKTGGENEQFF
-	TRBV9	TRBJ1-1	-	TGTGCCAGCAGCCCCTCCACAGGGAAAGACACTGAAGCTTTCTTT	CASSPSTGKDTEAFF
TRBD1	TRBV19	TRBJ2-7	-	TGTGCCAGTAGTACCCGGACAGGGGGCAGCAACGAGCAGTACTTC	CASSTRTGGSNEQYF
-	TRBV10-1	TRBJ2-5	-	TGCGCCAGCAGCCGGGACTGCGGAAAAGAGACCCAGTACTTC	CASSRDCGKETQYF
-	TRBV18	TRBJ1-1	few	TGTGCCAGCTCACCAAACAGTGGAACTGAAGCTTTCTTT	CASSPNSGTEAFF
-	TRBV5-1	TRBJ2-7	-	TGCGCCAGCAGCTTGATCCGGGTTTCCTACGAGCAGTACTTC	CASSLIRVSYEQYF
-	TRBV30	TRBJ2-3	-	TGTGCCTGGAGTATCCCCTCGAGGGGGTATCCAGATACGCAGTATTTT	CAWSIPSRGYPDTQYF
TRBD2	TRBV28	TRBJ2-3	-	TGTGCCAGCACGGCTAGCGGGAGGGATACGCAGTATTTT	CASTASGRDTQYF
-	TRBV7-3	TRBJ1-2	-	TGTGCCAGCAGCTTATACGCCAGCGAGAACTATGGCTACACCTTC	CASSLYASENYGYTF
TRBD1	TRBV5-4	TRBJ1-1	-	TGTGCCAGCAGATCTCAGGGGGCGCCTACTGAAGCTTTCTTT	CASRSQGAPTEAFF
TRBD2	TRBV5-1	TRBJ2-2	many	TGCGCCAGCAGCTTGGGACTTCCGGCCCCCCGGGGGGGCACCGGGGAGCTGTTTTTT	CASSLGLPAPRGGTGELFF